A single sample is the source of the 5 T cell receptor beta chains below, sequenced in a study of T cell changes during pregnancy in multiple sclerosis. Method: immunoSEQ multiplex PCR; TCRdb's copy keeps in-frame clones and lacks some. The repertoire consists of under 75,000 clones, with about 89% occurring once and the leading ten covering roughly 0.48%. The sample in question was CD4+ T cells from peripheral blood mononuclear cells, obtained after pregnancy. Receptor source: a female donor in good health, enrolled as a control in a pregnancy study.

Of note for this clone: Other DNA variants within this sample encode the same CDR3. This rearrangement joins TRBV7-3 to TRBJ1-1, with D hard to call. The V gene lost 5 bases and the J gene lost 1 base, with 8 bases spanning the gap. Per the germline V gene, CDR1 is SGHTA and CDR2 is FQGTGA. The CDR3 length is 13 residues. The CDR3 DNA sequence: TGTGCCAGCAGCCCTAGGAGGAACACTGAAGCTTTCTTT. Translated: CASSPRRNTEAFF.

In its sample, this clone was seen once. The gene calls are TRBV11-2 and TRBJ1-1; 9 bases map to TRBD1. This CDR3 region has 13 residues. J lost 3 bases, V lost 6 bases, and 2 bases had no gene match. Germline lookup yields CDR1 SGHAT and CDR2 FQNNGV. The CDR3: CASRQGADTEAFF. The CDR3 region has the DNA TGTGCCAGCAGACAGGGGGCAGACACTGAAGCTTTCTTT.

The chain employs TRBV6-1 and TRBJ1-4; possible D gene TRBD1, 6 bases. This CDR3 region has 14 residues. V lost 1 base and J 7 bases, leaving 10 bases between the germline ends. CDR1 MNHNS and CDR2 SASEGT come from the germline V gene. CDR3 in DNA: TGTGCCAGCAGTGAAGACAGGGTTCGTGAAAAACTGTTTTTT. This translates into CASSEDRVREKLFF.

This chain uses TRBV13 with TRBJ2-3, with D unresolved. V dropped 1 base and J dropped 2 bases, with 7 bases sitting between them. Germline values: CDR1 PRHDT, CDR2 FYEKMQ (reference sequence). This CDR3 has 14 amino acids. The CDR3 spells CASSLVRTTDTQYF. The CDR3 bases are TGTGCCAGCAGCTTAGTCAGAACCACAGATACGCAGTATTTT.

Only one count was recorded for this clone. The genes are TRBV10-3 and TRBJ1-1; TRBD1 agrees at 8 bases. Germline lookup yields CDR1 ENHRY and CDR2 SYGVKD. This CDR3 region has 16 residues. The V gene end was trimmed by 3 bases and the J gene end by 5 bases; junction bases not matched to a gene: 11. The CDR3 DNA reads TGTGCCATCAGTGATCAGGGGGCGGATTTAGGAACTGAAGCTTTCTTT. Translating it yields CAISDQGADLGTEAFF.